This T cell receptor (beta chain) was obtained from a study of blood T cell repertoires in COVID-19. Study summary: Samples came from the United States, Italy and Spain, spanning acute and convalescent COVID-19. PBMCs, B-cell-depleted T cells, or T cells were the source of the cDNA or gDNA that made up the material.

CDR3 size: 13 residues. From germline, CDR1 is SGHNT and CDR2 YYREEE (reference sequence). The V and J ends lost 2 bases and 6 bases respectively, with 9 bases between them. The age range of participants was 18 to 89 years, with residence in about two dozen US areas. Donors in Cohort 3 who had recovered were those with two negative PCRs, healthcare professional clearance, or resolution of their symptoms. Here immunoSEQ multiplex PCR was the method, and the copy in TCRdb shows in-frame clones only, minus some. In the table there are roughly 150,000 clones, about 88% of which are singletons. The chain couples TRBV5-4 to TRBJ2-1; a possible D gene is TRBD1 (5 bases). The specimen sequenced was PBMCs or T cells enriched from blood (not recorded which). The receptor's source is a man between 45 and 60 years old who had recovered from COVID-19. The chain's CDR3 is CASSFPGFNEQFF. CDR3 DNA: TGTGCCAGCAGCTTCCCAGGGTTCAATGAGCAGTTCTTC.